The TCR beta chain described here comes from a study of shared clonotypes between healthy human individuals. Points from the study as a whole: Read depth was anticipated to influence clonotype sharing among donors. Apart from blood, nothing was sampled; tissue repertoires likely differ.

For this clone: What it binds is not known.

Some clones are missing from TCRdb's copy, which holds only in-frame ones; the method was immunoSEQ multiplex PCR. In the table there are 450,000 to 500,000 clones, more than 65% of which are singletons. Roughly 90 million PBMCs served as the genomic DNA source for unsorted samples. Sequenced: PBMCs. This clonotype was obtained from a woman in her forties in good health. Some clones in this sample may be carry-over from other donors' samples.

CDR3 in amino acids: CAWSQGKTYEQYF. The CDR3 DNA follows: TGTGCCTGGAGTCAAGGGAAGACCTACGAGCAGTACTTC. The rearrangement links TRBV30 to TRBJ2-7; no clear D gene. Germline V gives CDR1 GTSNPN, CDR2 SVGIG (reference sequence). The length of the CDR3 is 13 residues. V was trimmed by 2 bases and J by 2 bases, leaving 10 bases between them.